This is a list of T cell receptor beta chains from one sample in a study of blood T cell repertoires in COVID-19. The data were produced by immunoSEQ multiplex PCR, yet TCRdb's version contains in-frame clones alone and is incomplete. The sample carries about 370,000 clones, approximately 88% recorded once. The sequencing input was peripheral blood. Receptors were obtained from a young woman with COVID-19, enrolled during active disease. CDR3s include the opening cysteine and the closing phenylalanine or tryptophan. Each record gives: D gene, J gene, clone size, V gene, CDR3 protein, CDR3 DNA. A D gene is named only where the DNA matches it firmly. The listing skips clone size in some rows; elsewhere it reads once, few, many or a size class.

D: .; J: TRBJ1-2; size: .; V: TRBV11-2; CDR3: CASSLSRGQRPYGYTF; DNA: TGTGCCAGCAGCTTAAGTCGAGGACAGAGGCCCTATGGCTACACCTTC
D: .; J: TRBJ1-5; size: .; V: TRBV28; CDR3: CASSLWPQGRQPQHF; DNA: TGTGCCAGCAGTTTATGGCCCCAGGGTAGGCAGCCCCAGCATTTT
D: .; J: TRBJ1-6; size: .; V: TRBV6-2/TRBV6-3; CDR3: CASSYGQGTLHF; DNA: TGTGCCAGCAGTTACGGGCAGGGCACCCTCCACTTT
D: TRBD1; J: TRBJ1-4; size: .; V: TRBV2; CDR3: CASRTQGGREKLFF; DNA: TGTGCCAGCAGGACACAGGGGGGAAGAGAAAAACTGTTTTTT
D: .; J: TRBJ2-2; size: .; V: TRBV2; CDR3: CASSEVRNTGELFF; DNA: TGTGCCAGCAGTGAGGTGCGGAACACCGGGGAGCTGTTTTTT
D: .; J: TRBJ2-1; size: .; V: TRBV6-2/TRBV6-3; CDR3: CASSYSKRNEQFF; DNA: TGTGCCAGCAGTTACTCAAAGCGGAATGAGCAGTTCTTC
D: .; J: TRBJ2-1; size: .; V: TRBV3-1/TRBV3-2; CDR3: CASSQERRAGNEQFF; DNA: TGTGCCAGCAGCCAAGAGAGGCGGGCTGGCAATGAGCAGTTCTTC
D: .; J: TRBJ1-1; size: .; V: TRBV6-4; CDR3: CASSVLRVEDTEAFF; DNA: TGTGCCAGCAGTGTCCTCAGGGTCGAGGACACTGAAGCTTTCTTT
D: .; J: TRBJ1-2; size: .; V: TRBV18; CDR3: CASSPAGQPNYGYTF; DNA: TGTGCCAGCTCACCAGCCGGACAGCCTAACTATGGCTACACCTTC
D: TRBD1; J: TRBJ1-1; size: .; V: TRBV7-2; CDR3: CASSVTGTGANTEAFF; DNA: TGTGCCAGCAGCGTTACTGGGACAGGGGCGAACACTGAAGCTTTCTTT
D: TRBD1; J: TRBJ1-1; size: once; V: TRBV5-1; CDR3: CASSAQQGKNTEAFF; DNA: TGCGCCAGCAGCGCCCAACAGGGGAAGAACACTGAAGCTTTCTTT
D: .; J: TRBJ2-7; size: .; V: TRBV5-1; CDR3: CASSPGRPQGSEQYF; DNA: TGCGCCAGCAGCCCTGGGAGGCCCCAAGGGAGCGAGCAGTACTTC
D: .; J: TRBJ1-5; size: .; V: TRBV2; CDR3: CASRGQRSSQPQHF; DNA: TGTGCCAGCAGGGGACAACGGTCCAGTCAGCCCCAGCATTTT
D: .; J: TRBJ1-2; size: .; V: TRBV6-4; CDR3: CASSDSSGVHGYTF; DNA: TGTGCCAGCAGTGACTCGTCAGGGGTCCATGGCTACACCTTC
D: .; J: TRBJ2-2; size: .; V: TRBV18; CDR3: CASSPGEWRADTGELFF; DNA: TGTGCCAGCTCACCAGGGGAGTGGCGGGCGGACACCGGGGAGCTGTTTTTT
D: TRBD2; J: TRBJ2-1; size: .; V: TRBV7-8; CDR3: CASSLLAGGPYNEQFF; DNA: TGTGCCAGCAGCTTACTGGCGGGAGGGCCCTACAATGAGCAGTTCTTC
D: TRBD1; J: TRBJ1-2; size: .; V: TRBV7-9; CDR3: CASSLVRQGAGGYTF; DNA: TGTGCCAGCAGCTTAGTGCGACAGGGGGCGGGTGGCTACACCTTC
D: TRBD1; J: TRBJ2-7; size: .; V: TRBV7-9; CDR3: CAVARDGVGQDRYEQYF; DNA: TGTGCCGTCGCAAGAGACGGGGTCGGACAGGACCGCTACGAGCAGTACTTC
D: .; J: TRBJ2-6; size: .; V: TRBV9; CDR3: CASSPRALIREIYGPGANVLTF; DNA: TGTGCCAGCAGCCCACGCGCATTAATCCGGGAGATTTATGGGCCTGGGGCCAACGTCCTGACTTTC
D: TRBD1; J: TRBJ1-4; size: .; V: TRBV5-1; CDR3: CASTWTGGPTNEKLFF; DNA: TGCGCCAGCACCTGGACAGGGGGCCCAACTAATGAAAAACTGTTTTTT
D: TRBD2; J: TRBJ2-3; size: .; V: TRBV7-2; CDR3: CASNAGGTDTQYF; DNA: TGTGCCAGTAACGCGGGAGGCACAGATACGCAGTATTTT
D: .; J: TRBJ2-7; size: .; V: TRBV5-6; CDR3: CASSLAPGDEQYF; DNA: TGTGCCAGCAGCTTGGCTCCGGGGGACGAGCAGTACTTC
D: .; J: TRBJ1-6; size: .; V: TRBV11-2; CDR3: CASSLGWGRDSPLHF; DNA: TGTGCCAGCAGCTTAGGGTGGGGGCGCGATTCACCCCTCCACTTT
D: TRBD1; J: TRBJ1-2; size: .; V: TRBV28; CDR3: CASSLERTGGRGYTF; DNA: TGTGCCAGCAGTTTAGAGAGGACAGGGGGGCGAGGCTACACCTTC
D: .; J: TRBJ1-2; size: .; V: TRBV18; CDR3: CASSPDILRGGVSGYTF; DNA: TGTGCCAGCTCACCAGACATCCTCAGGGGTGGAGTTAGCGGCTACACCTTC
D: .; J: TRBJ1-6; size: .; V: TRBV6-2/TRBV6-3; CDR3: CASSYSEDGESPLHF; DNA: TGTGCCAGCAGTTACTCGGAGGACGGGGAATCACCCCTCCACTTT
D: .; J: TRBJ2-1; size: .; V: TRBV3-1/TRBV3-2; CDR3: CASSQDLSGGPYNEQFF; DNA: TGTGCCAGCAGCCAAGATCTTTCAGGGGGGCCCTACAATGAGCAGTTCTTC
D: .; J: TRBJ1-5; size: .; V: TRBV6-2/TRBV6-3; CDR3: CASSPDRLYSNQPQHF; DNA: TGTGCCAGCAGCCCGGACAGACTTTATAGCAATCAGCCCCAGCATTTT
D: .; J: TRBJ2-7; size: .; V: TRBV6-6; CDR3: CASSYSSSYEQYF; DNA: TGTGCCAGCAGTTACTCGTCGAGCTACGAGCAGTACTTC
D: TRBD2; J: TRBJ2-1; size: .; V: TRBV6-5; CDR3: CACKTSGGLYNEQFF; DNA: TGTGCCTGCAAGACTAGCGGGGGCCTGTACAATGAGCAGTTCTTC
D: .; J: TRBJ2-1; size: .; V: TRBV7-9; CDR3: CASSAGGNEQFF; DNA: TGTGCCAGCAGCGCAGGGGGGAATGAGCAGTTCTTC
D: TRBD1; J: TRBJ1-6; size: .; V: TRBV3-1/TRBV3-2; CDR3: CASSPSSDRALLHF; DNA: TGTGCCAGCAGCCCATCCTCGGACAGGGCCCTCCTCCACTTT
D: .; J: TRBJ1-2; size: .; V: TRBV18; CDR3: CASSPDSLGYTF; DNA: TGTGCCAGCTCACCCGACAGCCTCGGCTACACCTTC
D: .; J: TRBJ2-3; size: .; V: TRBV21-1; CDR3: CASSPRLISGRLTDTQYF; DNA: TGTGCCAGCAGCCCCCGACTGATTAGCGGGAGACTCACAGATACGCAGTATTTT
D: .; J: TRBJ2-6; size: .; V: TRBV27; CDR3: CASSPRGPSGANVLTF; DNA: TGTGCCAGCAGTCCGCGGGGTCCCTCTGGGGCCAACGTCCTGACTTTC
D: .; J: TRBJ1-5; size: .; V: TRBV28; CDR3: CASSSDQPQHF; DNA: TGTGCCAGCAGCTCGGATCAGCCCCAGCATTTT
D: .; J: TRBJ2-3; size: .; V: TRBV11-2; CDR3: CASSLGALNLAGTQYF; DNA: TGTGCCAGCAGCTTAGGGGCGCTTAACCTCGCTGGTACGCAGTATTTT
D: .; J: TRBJ1-1; size: .; V: TRBV9; CDR3: CASSVVDRLVQGEAFF; DNA: TGTGCCAGCAGCGTAGTTGACAGGTTGGTGCAAGGTGAAGCTTTCTTT
D: TRBD1; J: TRBJ2-2; size: once; V: TRBV11-2; CDR3: CASSLTGGLHSGELFF; DNA: TGTGCCAGCAGCTTAACAGGGGGACTTCATTCCGGGGAGCTGTTTTTT
D: TRBD1; J: TRBJ2-7; size: once; V: TRBV5-8; CDR3: CASSSLRTGASYEQYF; DNA: TGTGCCAGCAGCTCATTAAGGACAGGGGCGTCCTACGAGCAGTACTTC
D: TRBD2; J: TRBJ2-3; size: .; V: TRBV9; CDR3: CASSGASGGTGTDTQYF; DNA: TGTGCCAGCAGCGGGGCTAGCGGGGGCACGGGAACAGATACGCAGTATTTT
D: .; J: TRBJ2-3; size: .; V: TRBV5-1; CDR3: CASSLGGQSHSTDTQYF; DNA: TGCGCCAGCAGCTTGGGTGGACAGAGCCACTCCACAGATACGCAGTATTTT
D: TRBD2; J: TRBJ2-1; size: .; V: TRBV5-1; CDR3: CASSTQTSGGYNEQFF; DNA: TGCGCCAGCAGCACCCAGACTAGCGGGGGGTACAATGAGCAGTTCTTC
D: TRBD1; J: TRBJ2-1; size: .; V: TRBV19; CDR3: CASSIQGAGEQFF; DNA: TGTGCCAGTAGTATTCAGGGGGCGGGTGAGCAGTTCTTC
D: .; J: TRBJ1-6; size: .; V: TRBV5-1; CDR3: CASSLIGESSYNSPLHF; DNA: TGCGCCAGCAGCTTGATCGGGGAAAGCTCCTATAATTCACCCCTCCACTTT
D: .; J: TRBJ1-2; size: .; V: TRBV19; CDR3: CASSSPGGYTF; DNA: TGTGCCAGTAGCTCCCCGGGAGGCTACACCTTC
D: TRBD1; J: TRBJ1-2; size: .; V: TRBV10-2; CDR3: CATGTELGYTF; DNA: TGCGCCACCGGGACAGAGCTTGGCTACACCTTC
D: TRBD1; J: TRBJ1-5; size: many; V: TRBV7-9; CDR3: CASSLGQGPQPQHF; DNA: TGTGCCAGCAGCTTAGGACAGGGTCCTCAGCCCCAGCATTTT
D: TRBD1; J: TRBJ1-1; size: .; V: TRBV7-9; CDR3: CASSSPTGAKGEAFF; DNA: TGTGCCAGCAGCTCACCGACAGGGGCCAAGGGTGAAGCTTTCTTT
D: .; J: TRBJ1-5; size: .; V: TRBV3-1/TRBV3-2; CDR3: CASSPTYYSNQPQHF; DNA: TGTGCCAGCAGCCCAACCTATTATAGCAATCAGCCCCAGCATTTT
D: .; J: TRBJ2-7; size: few; V: TRBV7-9; CDR3: CASSLGATAPYEQYF; DNA: TGTGCCAGCAGCTTAGGGGCTACCGCGCCCTACGAGCAGTACTTC
D: TRBD2; J: TRBJ2-5; size: .; V: TRBV5-6; CDR3: CASSLGTSGGLQETQYF; DNA: TGTGCCAGCAGCCTAGGGACTAGCGGGGGTCTCCAAGAGACCCAGTACTTC
D: TRBD2; J: TRBJ2-4; size: .; V: TRBV6-5; CDR3: CASSYSGRAGGTILYF; DNA: TGTGCCAGCAGTTACTCAGGCCGGGCGGGCGGGACTATCCTCTACTTC
D: TRBD2; J: TRBJ2-1; size: .; V: TRBV11-2; CDR3: CASSLGAASGRVDNEQFF; DNA: TGTGCCAGCAGCTTAGGAGCAGCTAGCGGGAGGGTGGATAATGAGCAGTTCTTC
D: TRBD2; J: TRBJ2-1; size: .; V: TRBV15; CDR3: CATSRVRRGAYNEQFF; DNA: TGTGCCACCAGCAGAGTTCGGCGGGGGGCATACAATGAGCAGTTCTTC
D: .; J: TRBJ2-2; size: .; V: TRBV6-5; CDR3: CASSYSSGADTGELFF; DNA: TGTGCCAGCAGTTACTCGTCTGGGGCCGACACCGGGGAGCTGTTTTTT
D: TRBD1; J: TRBJ1-1; size: .; V: TRBV4-3; CDR3: CASSQTWQGAPEAFF; DNA: TGCGCCAGCAGCCAAACGTGGCAGGGGGCCCCTGAAGCTTTCTTT